What follows describes a single T cell receptor beta chain. Its target is unknown. PCR employed 60 Vbeta and 13 Jbeta primers. Profiling relied on immunoSEQ multiplex PCR, and the TCRdb table lists in-frame clones only, not all of them. This table holds around 150,000 clones, approximately 79% found once. Trimming removed 0 bases from V and 4 bases from J, with 7 bases in between. CDR1 and CDR2 from the germline V gene are LNHNV and YYDKDF (reference sequence). The CDR3 extends over 13 amino acids. The sample belongs to a study of cytomegalovirus exposure and HLA in healthy donors. Findings and caveats of the study: Within an earlier analysis, most TCR beta V segments proved productive either about 90% or about 30% of the time. Sequencing depth across donors, presence/absence analyses assumed, was roughly uniform. As a later analysis showed, a missense DCLRE1C variant was linked to trimming of TCR beta V- and J-genes.

The rearrangement uses TRBV15 and TRBJ2-7, with a weak D call TRBD1 (5 bases). Sequences were obtained from PBMCs. This receptor was taken from a woman in her 50s in good health and CMV-seropositive. CDR3 sequence (DNA): TGTGCCACCAGCAGAGAACAGGTGTACGAGCAGTACTTC. The encoded protein is CATSREQVYEQYF.